This TCR beta chain came from a study of T cell clusters in autoimmune cytopenias. Multiplex touch-down PCR amplified TRB using TRB-A and TRB-B pools in one tube. TCRdb reprocessed the multiplex PCR reads; each CDR3 protein has one entry and no DNA is given. The table for this sample gives roughly 220 distinct CDR3 sequences. TRB was amplified from roughly 250 ng of peripheral blood genomic DNA per sample. These data were also reused for a study on T cell repertoires in aging, cancer and after chemotherapy. From that report: The full dataset contained several million TCR reads.

This receptor was identified in a human donor with chronic lymphocytic leukemia. The sequenced material came from peripheral blood.

The CDR3 loop reads CASSLGITSGSYEQFF. The chain links TRBV5-5 to TRBJ2-1; TCRdb returns TRBD2, unconfirmable since there is no DNA. Germline V gene sequence: CDR1 SGHKS, CDR2 YYEKEE (reference sequence). The CDR3 totals 16 residues. Using reference TRBV5-5 and TRBJ2-1 for the parts outside the CDR3, the full variable domain is DAGVTQSPTHLIKTRGQQVTLRCSPISGHKSVSWYQQVLGQGPQFIFQYYEKEERGRGNFPDRFSARQFPNYSSELNVNALLLGDSALYLCASSLGITSGSYEQFFGPGTRLTVL.